Shown below are 30 T cell receptor beta chains from a single sample sequenced in a study of vaccination and CD4 T cells after COVID-19. With the Oncomine TCR Beta short-read assay, DNA from cultured CD4+ T cells was sequenced. Via MiXCR, TCRdb re-called the PCR reads, giving one row per CDR3 protein. The sample lists about 19,000 distinct CDR3 sequences, roughly 42% occurring once. Treatment denoted: roughly 11-day PBMC culture with coronavirus spike peptide pools or control peptides (ViraFEST assay). These TCRs are of unknown antigen specificity. The input for sequencing was CD4+ T cells from blood, cultured in vitro, taken before SARS-CoV-2 vaccination. The receptors derive from a human donor who had recovered from COVID-19.

The V and J genes are TRBV7-2 and TRBJ2-1, with 9 bases lining up with TRBD1. Germline V gene data show CDR1 as SGHTA and CDR2 as FQGNSA. The CDR3 runs to 15 residues. J was trimmed by 10 bases and V by 2 bases; bases with no gene match: 9. The CDR3 here is CASSLRDREGKEQFF. The DNA of the CDR3 is TGTGCCAGCAGCTTACGGGACAGGGAGGGCAAAGAGCAGTTCTTC.

This chain connects TRBV7-2 to TRBJ2-7, with unresolved D. The germline V gene encodes CDR1 SGHTA and CDR2 FQGNSA. The CDR3 is 11 amino acids. Trimming shortened V by 1 base and J by 6 bases, and 4 bases separated the two germline ends. The CDR3 loop is CASSLGLEQYF. CDR3 coding DNA: TGTGCCAGCAGCTTAGGGCTCGAGCAGTACTTC.

The chain combines TRBV7-8 with TRBJ2-3; no clear D gene. The better agreement between TRBJ1-5 and the DNA end casts doubt on the J call. The CDR3 is 13 amino acids. Germline values: CDR1 SGHVS, CDR2 FQNEAQ. Written as DNA, the CDR3 is TGTGCCAGCAGCTTAGATGAGGGCGATACGCAGCATTTT. Translating gives CASSLDEGDTQHF.

A single count supports this clonotype. The DNA for the CDR3 is TGTGCCAGCAGTTACCGGAGAGGACAGCCACTAAGAGACGATTCACCCCTCCACTTT. It is translated as CASSYRRGQPLRDDSPLHF. The rearrangement joins TRBV6-5 to TRBJ1-6, with D possibly being TRBD1 (6 bases). Germline CDR1 and CDR2: MNHEY and SVGAGI. Trimming removed 2 bases from V and 8 bases from J, with 25 bases in between. The CDR3 runs 19 residues.

This clonotype was counted between two and nine times. The chain couples TRBV30 to TRBJ1-5; tentative D call: TRBD1 (5 bases). The CDR3 has 16 residues. Per the germline V gene, CDR1 is GTSNPN and CDR2 is SVGIG (reference sequence). The ends were cut back, 0 bases at V and 7 bases at J, with 19 bases in the middle. This CDR3 is CAWSVSTVGGNQPQHF. In DNA, the CDR3 is TGTGCCTGGAGTGTTAGTACTGTGGGGGGTAACCAGCCCCAGCATTTT.

Only one count was recorded for this clonotype. The chain's CDR3 is CASSSRQGYTDTQYF. The CDR3 bases are TGTGCCAGCAGCTCCCGACAGGGATACACAGATACGCAGTATTTT. This chain links TRBV7-9 with TRBJ2-3; 7 nucleotides align to TRBD1. The germline V gene encodes CDR1 SEHNR and CDR2 FQNEAQ (reference sequence). Losses at the gene ends were 4 bases for V and 2 bases for J; bases not matched to a gene: 6. CDR3 length: 15 amino acids.

The chain recombines TRBV2 with TRBJ1-1; TRBD1 might be the D (6 bases). V was pared by 11 bases and J by 1 base, with 17 bases between. Germline assignment: CDR1 SNHLY and CDR2 FYNNEI. The CDR3 covers 14 residues. CDR3 nucleotide sequence: TGTGCCGGTGGACAGAGCCGTTCGAACACTGAAGCTTTCTTT. This translates into CAGGQSRSNTEAFF.

This chain uses TRBV7-3 with TRBJ2-1, with D uncertain. Trimming removed 5 bases from V and 8 bases from J, with 13 bases in between. The CDR3 is 13 amino acids. Germline CDR1 SGHTA, CDR2 FQGTGA. The CDR3 spells CASSPIIGDEQFF. CDR3 in DNA: TGTGCCAGCAGCCCGATAATTGGCGATGAGCAGTTCTTC. Filled out from reference TRBV7-3 and TRBJ2-1, the complete variable domain reads GAGVSQTPSNKVTEKGKYVELRCDPISGHTALYWYRQSLGQGPEFLIYFQGTGAADDSGLPNDRFFAVRPEGSVSTLKIQRTERGDSAVYLCASSPIIGDEQFFGPGTRLTVL.

The CDR3 reads CASSLWGRKYEQYF. In DNA, the CDR3 is TGTGCCAGCAGCTTGTGGGGAAGGAAATACGAGCAGTACTTC. The chain couples TRBV5-4 to TRBJ2-7, with D unclear. The CDR3 covers 14 residues. The V gene lost 1 base and the J gene lost 4 bases, with 12 bases spanning the gap. From germline, CDR1 is SGHNT and CDR2 YYREEE (reference sequence).

The V gene is TRBV11-2, the J gene TRBJ2-2, with D unclear. Germline V gene lookup returns CDR1 SGHAT and CDR2 FQNNGV. The CDR3 has 15 amino acids. V lost 1 base and J lost 0, with 6 bases in between. In DNA, the CDR3 is TGTGCCAGCAGCTTAGTGGCGGCGAACACCGGGGAGCTGTTTTTT. Amino acids: CASSLVAANTGELFF.

The CDR3 nucleotides are TGTGCCAGTAGTACCGGTTCCCGCTCCTATAATTCACCCCTCCACTTT. This translates into CASSTGSRSYNSPLHF. The J gene is TRBJ1-6, the V gene TRBV19; D ambiguous. Trimming removed 4 bases from V and 0 bases from J, with 10 bases in between. There are 16 residues in the CDR3. Germline CDR1 is LNHDA and CDR2 is SQIVND (reference sequence).

V gene TRBV7-3 combines with J gene TRBJ2-1; 12 bases fit TRBD2. The germline V gene encodes CDR1 SGHTA and CDR2 FQGTGA. The CDR3 is 18 amino acids. V was pared by 5 bases and J by 2 bases, with 10 bases of the junction left unmatched. The CDR3 loop is CASSQTGTSGRAYNEQFF. The CDR3 nucleotides read TGTGCCAGCAGCCAAACCGGGACTAGCGGGCGGGCCTACAATGAGCAGTTCTTC.

The chain recombines TRBV6-5 with TRBJ1-2, with D perhaps matching TRBD1 (6 bases). The CDR3 consists of 13 residues. V lost 4 bases, J lost 4 bases, and 10 bases lay in between. Looked up from germline, CDR1 is MNHEY and CDR2 is SVGAGI. CDR3 region: CASSSAGVYGYTF. CDR3 bases: TGTGCCAGCAGTTCGGCAGGGGTCTATGGCTACACCTTC.

The chain recombines TRBV27 with TRBJ1-2, with TRBD1 identical over 7 bases. With V trimmed by 5 bases and J by 7 bases, 7 bases remained unmatched. Germline loops: CDR1 MNHEY, CDR2 SMNVEV (reference sequence). CDR3 length equals 13 residues. The CDR3 loop is CASSINSGGGYTF. The CDR3 region has the DNA TGTGCCAGCAGTATAAACTCAGGGGGTGGCTACACCTTC.

This chain uses TRBV7-2 with TRBJ1-2, with D hard to call. Germline V gives CDR1 SGHTA, CDR2 FQGNSA. V was cut by 3 bases and J by 2 bases, with 1 base left in between. CDR3 length: 11 residues. The CDR3 region has the DNA TGTGCCAGCAGCTTCAACTATGGCTACACCTTC. Protein product: CASSFNYGYTF.

The chain uses TRBV15 and TRBJ2-3; D is possibly TRBD2 (6 bases). CDR1 and CDR2 from the germline V gene are LNHNV and YYDKDF (reference sequence). The CDR3 length is 16 residues. The V end lost 2 bases, the J end lost 3 bases, and 15 bases lay between the germline ends. CDR3 sequence reads: CATSRKSGSGTDTQYF. In nucleotides, the CDR3 is TGTGCCACCAGCAGAAAAAGCGGGTCCGGGACAGATACGCAGTATTTT.

This CDR3 reads CASSLKVGLQGANVLTF. The DNA of the CDR3 is TGTGCCAGCAGCTTAAAAGTGGGTTTGCAAGGGGCCAACGTCCTGACTTTC. This chain joins TRBV7-8 and TRBJ2-6; D not resolved. This CDR3 contains 17 residues. V lost 2 bases and J 4 bases, leaving 15 bases between the germline ends. From germline, CDR1 is SGHVS and CDR2 FQNEAQ. The full variable domain, with the rest looked up from reference TRBV7-8 and TRBJ2-6, is GAGVSQSPRYKVAKRGQDVALRCDPISGHVSLFWYQQALGQGPEFLTYFQNEAQLDKSGLPSDRFFAERPEGSVSTLKIQRTQQEDSAVYLCASSLKVGLQGANVLTFGAGSRLTVL.

The J gene is TRBJ1-1, the V gene TRBV4-2, with no clear D. V was shortened by 0 bases and J by 6 bases, with 8 bases between the two germline ends. This CDR3 has 13 residues. The V gene's germline CDR1 is LGHNA and CDR2 YNFKEQ. The CDR3 bases are TGTGCCAGCAGCCAAGATAGTGGGGCTGAAGCTTTCTTT. Protein product: CASSQDSGAEAFF.

By proportion, this clonotype is medium-sized (0.01 to 0.1%). The rearrangement links TRBV15 to TRBJ1-2, with D unclear. Trimming took 5 bases from V and 6 from J, leaving 25 bases between them. CDR1 and CDR2 (germline): LNHNV, YYDKDF (reference sequence). The CDR3 sequence is 17 residues long. The CDR3 DNA follows: TGTGCCACCAGCCCTTTCACGGTGACCCAGATATGGGATGGCTACACCTTC. This translates into CATSPFTVTQIWDGYTF.

In its sample, this clonotype was seen a few times. The V call is TRBV6-2 or TRBV6-3, the J call TRBJ2-7; D is perhaps TRBD2 (6 bases). Trimming took off 7 bases at V and 1 base at J, with 17 bases between the two ends. The CDR3 consists of 15 residues. The germline CDR1 and CDR2 sequences are MNHEY and SVGEGT. CDR3 bases: TGTGCCAGCACCCTCCGGGGGTCTCGATCCTACGAGCAGTACTTC. Its translation: CASTLRGSRSYEQYF.

This clonotype was seen only a few times. V usage is TRBV6-1 and J usage is TRBJ1-5; D gene uncertain. The CDR3 sequence is 14 residues long. Germline-derived CDR1 and CDR2 are MNHNS and SASEGT. V lost 2 bases and J lost 0, with 5 bases in between. The CDR3 bases are TGTGCCAGCAGTGAAAAACTTAGCAATCAGCCCCAGCATTTT. This gives the protein CASSEKLSNQPQHF.

The rearrangement joins TRBV18 to TRBJ1-2, with a tentative D call TRBD1 (6 bases). Germline V gene data show CDR1 as KGHSH and CDR2 as LQKENI. Trimming stripped 3 bases from V and 0 bases from J, with 8 bases between. The CDR3 contains 14 residues. This CDR3 reads CASSPSGANYGYTF. The CDR3, as DNA: TGTGCCAGCTCACCTTCAGGGGCTAACTATGGCTACACCTTC.

This rearrangement joins TRBV30 to TRBJ1-2; no definite D call. Trimming cost V 5 bases and J 5 bases, with 12 bases left between them. Germline V gene lookup returns CDR1 GTSNPN and CDR2 SVGIG (reference sequence). This CDR3 has 12 residues. CDR3 in DNA: TGTGCCTGGGGAACAGTGACGTATGGCTACACCTTC. It codes for CAWGTVTYGYTF.

This clonotype was seen a few times. The CDR3 reads CATSRGLRGEQFF. The CDR3 coding sequence is TGTGCCACCAGCAGAGGACTAAGAGGTGAGCAGTTCTTC. V is TRBV15 and J is TRBJ2-1; possible D gene TRBD2, 5 bases. The CDR3 is 13 amino acids. Germline CDR1 LNHNV, CDR2 YYDKDF (reference sequence). The V gene lost 1 base and the J gene lost 9 bases, with 10 bases spanning the gap. Using reference TRBV15 and TRBJ2-1 for the parts outside the CDR3, the full variable domain is DAMVIQNPRYQVTQFGKPVTLSCSQTLNHNVMYWYQQKSSQAPKLLFHYYDKDFNNEADTPDNFQSRRPNTSFCFLDIRSPGLGDTAMYLCATSRGLRGEQFFGPGTRLTVL.

This sequence joins TRBV19 and TRBJ1-5; 9 bases are a match to TRBD1. V lost 6 bases to trimming and J lost 4 bases; unmatched junction nucleotides: 7. This CDR3 contains 15 residues. Per the germline V gene, CDR1 is LNHDA and CDR2 is SQIVND (reference sequence). In nucleotides, the CDR3 is TGTGCCAGTAGGATGACGGACAGGGGTAATCAGCCCCAGCATTTT. Translation: CASRMTDRGNQPQHF.

CDR3 DNA sequence: TGCGCCAGCAGCTTCGGAGCTGATGTACAGGGCCCTGAAGCTTTCTTT. Its translation is CASSFGADVQGPEAFF. V is TRBV5-1 and J is TRBJ1-1, with D possibly being TRBD1 (6 bases). V was cut by 2 bases and J by 6 bases, with 20 bases left in between. The CDR3 is 16 residues long. Germline values: CDR1 SGHRS, CDR2 YFSETQ.

The rearrangement uses TRBV6-1 and TRBJ1-2; 10 bases are a match to TRBD1. CDR1 is MNHNS and CDR2 is SASEGT in the germline V gene. Trimming at V came to 5 bases and at J to 1 base, leaving 1 base not matched to a gene. The CDR3 consists of 14 residues. The CDR3 protein is CASSRDRGNYGYTF. The CDR3, as DNA: TGTGCCAGCAGTCGGGACAGGGGTAACTATGGCTACACCTTC.

The genes are TRBV20-1 and TRBJ2-7; tentative D call: TRBD2 (6 bases). The V gene's germline CDR1 is DFQATT and CDR2 SNEGSKA (reference sequence). The V and J ends lost 8 bases and 6 bases respectively, with 20 bases between them. The CDR3 sequence is 13 residues long. The CDR3: CSPTSGLRGEQYF. Written as DNA, the CDR3 is TGCAGTCCTACAAGCGGGCTGAGGGGCGAGCAGTACTTC.

The chain combines TRBV6-1 with TRBJ1-3; TRBD1 might be the D (5 bases). Germline V gives CDR1 MNHNS, CDR2 SASEGT. V lost 5 bases to trimming and J lost 2 bases, with 13 bases between them. The CDR3 contains 15 residues. Written as DNA, the CDR3 is TGTGCCAGCAGTAACCTAAGGGGAGCTGGAAACACCATATATTTT. It encodes CASSNLRGAGNTIYF.

Only a few counts were recorded for this clonotype. The chain combines TRBV5-3 with TRBJ1-6; D is undetermined. TRBV5-3 is labeled an ORF, and its function is uncertain. Trimming left V 1 base short and J 7 bases short, with 12 bases between. The CDR3 is made up of 15 amino acids. The CDR3 here is CARSLLGSMNSPLHF. CDR3 DNA sequence: TGTGCCAGAAGCTTGCTGGGGAGCATGAATTCACCCCTCCACTTT.